The clone carrying this T cell receptor beta chain was seen at least ten times. What it recognizes is unknown. The data were obtained in a study of read filtering for tumor transcriptome and immune sequencing. The study's findings and limits: In IR-seq, single-read clonotypes were roughly 80% of clonotypes but around 3.5% of reads.

This library used about 360 ng RNA and molecular barcoded adaptors spanning alpha/delta and beta/gamma chains. TCRdb passed the reads through MiXCR, listing each CDR3 protein once. This table has tens of thousands of distinct CDR3 sequences, more than 20% appearing once. V was shortened by 5 bases and J by 1 base, with 11 bases between the two germline ends. The CDR3 spans 14 residues. Germline CDR1 MNHNS, CDR2 SASEGT. The V gene is TRBV6-1, the J gene TRBJ2-5; D is unresolved. The sample was a population of CD138-negative cells sorted from bone marrow. The sequence derives from a donor aged 40 or over with multiple myeloma. This CDR3 reads CASSKERIQETQYF. The CDR3 bases are TGTGCCAGCAGTAAAGAACGTATCCAAGAGACCCAGTACTTC.